A selection of T cell receptor beta chains follows, all from one sample in a study of T-cell memory formation after mild COVID-19. One entry per CDR3 protein, called by TCRdb with MiXCR from the 5' RACE reads. The sample carries 550,000 to 650,000 distinct CDR3 sequences, roughly 17% recorded once. Source material: PBMCs or a T cell subset sorted from them (not recorded which). The receptor set was obtained from an adult woman who had mild COVID-19 (a few samples of this study predate the infection). Cell type and time point are not known. The CDR3 runs from the conserved cysteine through the conserved F or W. Each record gives: D gene, clone size, V gene, J gene, CDR3 length, CDR3 DNA, CDR3 protein. The D gene is left open where the match is weak. Rows give clone size only sometimes, using once, few, many, or a class for an expanded clone.

d_gene: TRBD2
abundance: few
v_gene: TRBV20-1
j_gene: TRBJ2-3
len: 17
CDR3nt: TGCAGTGCTAGTGGGCTAGCGGGGGATTGGGGGCAAGATACGCAGTATTTT
CDR3aa: CSASGLAGDWGQDTQYF

d_gene: -
abundance: few
v_gene: TRBV5-1
j_gene: TRBJ2-1
len: 14
CDR3nt: TGCGCCAGCAGCCAAAACCCAGGTTACAATGAGCAGTTCTTC
CDR3aa: CASSQNPGYNEQFF

d_gene: TRBD2
abundance: -
v_gene: TRBV20-1
j_gene: TRBJ2-7
len: 13
CDR3nt: TGCAGTGCTGGGACTAGGGTAGGCTACGAGCAGTACTTC
CDR3aa: CSAGTRVGYEQYF

d_gene: -
abundance: many
v_gene: TRBV18
j_gene: TRBJ2-7
len: 14
CDR3nt: TGTGCCAGCTCACCAGGGACGATCGACTACGAGCAGTACTTC
CDR3aa: CASSPGTIDYEQYF

d_gene: TRBD2
abundance: -
v_gene: TRBV12-3/TRBV12-4
j_gene: TRBJ2-7
len: 14
CDR3nt: TGTGCCAGCAGTTTCCTAGGGACTACCTACGAGCAGTACTTC
CDR3aa: CASSFLGTTYEQYF

d_gene: -
abundance: few
v_gene: TRBV4-1
j_gene: TRBJ1-2
len: 15
CDR3nt: TGCGCCAGCAGCCAAGACTCTACAGGTAGCTATGGCTACACCTTC
CDR3aa: CASSQDSTGSYGYTF

d_gene: TRBD1
abundance: -
v_gene: TRBV23-1
j_gene: TRBJ2-5
len: 17
CDR3nt: TGCGCCAGCAGTCAATGGGCAGGGACAGGGGGCTTGGAGACCCAGTACTTC
CDR3aa: CASSQWAGTGGLETQYF

d_gene: -
abundance: many
v_gene: TRBV3-1
j_gene: TRBJ1-4
len: 17
CDR3nt: TGTGCCAGCAGCCAAGCCCGGGGGGCTGCAACTAATGAAAAACTGTTTTTT
CDR3aa: CASSQARGAATNEKLFF

d_gene: -
abundance: few
v_gene: TRBV29-1
j_gene: TRBJ2-7
len: 11
CDR3nt: TGCAGCGCAGAGGGGGGCGACGAGCAGTACTTC
CDR3aa: CSAEGGDEQYF

d_gene: -
abundance: -
v_gene: TRBV27
j_gene: TRBJ2-5
len: 15
CDR3nt: TGTGCCAGCAGTTTAGAAAGCAGGGGCCGCGAGACCCAGTACTTC
CDR3aa: CASSLESRGRETQYF

d_gene: TRBD2
abundance: -
v_gene: TRBV20-1
j_gene: TRBJ2-1
len: 15
CDR3nt: TGCAGTGCTAGAGTTCTAGCGGGAGGGTGGAATGAGCAGTTCTTC
CDR3aa: CSARVLAGGWNEQFF

d_gene: -
abundance: -
v_gene: TRBV3-1
j_gene: TRBJ1-1
len: 14
CDR3nt: TGTGCCAGCAGCCAAACCCTCCGGGCCCCTGAAGCTTTCTTT
CDR3aa: CASSQTLRAPEAFF

d_gene: -
abundance: -
v_gene: TRBV7-3
j_gene: TRBJ1-6
len: 18
CDR3nt: TGTGCCAGCAGCTCCACCCCGCCTACAGGGATACGGAATTCACCCCTCCACTTT
CDR3aa: CASSSTPPTGIRNSPLHF

d_gene: TRBD2
abundance: -
v_gene: TRBV7-6
j_gene: TRBJ2-3
len: 15
CDR3nt: TGTGCCAGCAGCTTAATTCTAGCGGGCACAGATACGCAGTATTTT
CDR3aa: CASSLILAGTDTQYF

d_gene: -
abundance: few
v_gene: TRBV27
j_gene: TRBJ1-4
len: 14
CDR3nt: TGTGCCAGCAGTTCAGGGTTGACGTGGGAAAAACTGTTTTTT
CDR3aa: CASSSGLTWEKLFF

d_gene: -
abundance: -
v_gene: TRBV7-3
j_gene: TRBJ1-1
len: 15
CDR3nt: TGTGCCAGCAGCCAAAGAGCGGGCTTTTCCCCTGAAGCTTTCTTT
CDR3aa: CASSQRAGFSPEAFF